This T cell receptor (beta chain) came from a study of regulatory T cells in long-lasting Graves disease. CDR1 MNHEY and CDR2 SVGEGT come from the germline V gene. The CDR3 is made up of 14 amino acids. Trimming cost V 1 base and J 7 bases, with 11 bases left between them. This clonotype has a count of ten or more. Indicated time point: newly diagnosed GD, antithyroid drugs for less than 3 months. Scientists built the TCR library using RNA that was extracted from PBMCs. Both iRepertoire HTBI primers and Arm-PCR of CDR3 regions were used to build the TCR beta libraries. TCRdb passed the multiplex PCR reads through MiXCR, listing each CDR3 protein once. This table holds some 370,000 distinct CDR3 sequences, 12% found once. This sample also belongs to another study, concerning T cells in Graves' hyperthyroidism and ophthalmopathy.

Sample: peripheral blood mononuclear cells (PBMCs), taken at new diagnosis, from a patient treated with antithyroid drugs. The origin of this receptor is a woman aged 18-35 years with Graves disease. The chain couples TRBV6-2 or TRBV6-3 to TRBJ1-5, with D unclear. Here the CDR3 DNA reads TGTGCCAGCAGTTACTATTCTTGGGAACAGCCCCAGCATTTT. This codes for CASSYYSWEQPQHF.